The source of this T cell receptor (beta chain) is a study of blood T cell repertoires in COVID-19. Whole-study context: Collection of acute and convalescent COVID-19 samples took place in the United States, Italy and Spain. In each case, the material was cDNA or gDNA derived from T cells, B-cell-depleted T cells, or PBMCs.

In the source study's methods: The authors estimated nucleated cell counts from reference gene primer amplification. TCRdb's table, derived via immunoSEQ multiplex PCR, lists solely in-frame clones and lacks some. D and trimming were read from the DNA, whereas the V and J calls and clone size are those reported in that table. The sample has approximately 190,000 clones; about 86% are singletons. The germline V gene encodes CDR1 WNHNN and CDR2 SYGVQD (reference sequence). V was clipped by 3 bases and J by 3 bases, with 10 bases between them. The CDR3 consists of 14 residues. This receptor was obtained from a man aged 25 to 40 with active or convalescent COVID-19. Sequencing was performed on peripheral blood. The rearrangement links TRBV10-1 to TRBJ2-3; D may be TRBD2 (6 bases). This CDR3 reads CASSDRGITDTQYF. The CDR3 DNA is TGCGCCAGCAGTGACCGCGGGATAACAGATACGCAGTATTTT.